Listed below are T cell receptor beta chains from one sample, sequenced in a study of regulatory T cells in long-lasting Graves disease. TCRdb reprocessed the multiplex PCR reads with MiXCR, giving one entry per CDR3 protein. The table includes 400,000 to 500,000 distinct CDR3 sequences, about 17% detected once. These data also formed part of another study, on T cells in Graves' hyperthyroidism and ophthalmopathy.

The sequencing used peripheral blood mononuclear cells (PBMCs), collected at new diagnosis, from a patient treated with antithyroid drugs. The origin of the receptors is a woman aged 18-29 years with Graves disease. The conserved cysteine and the conserved F or W are not part of the CDR3 here. Each record gives: D gene, V gene, CDR3 protein. D genes are given only for firm matches.

>TRBD1|TRBV2
ASSAGTGEPYNEQF
>NA|TRBV7-2
ASSSGRHGETQY
>NA|TRBV6-2/TRBV6-3
ASVQETQY
>NA|TRBV2
ASRPMAGYNEQF
>TRBD1|TRBV12-3/TRBV12-4
ASSMQGALGTEAF
>TRBD2|TRBV7-2
ASSLGRGERWF
>NA|TRBV20-1
SATQGSGETQY
>NA|TRBV29-1
SVEVIYHTV
>TRBD2|TRBV5-1
ASSLDGRNTYEQY
>TRBD2|TRBV3-1
ASSQGIIAGGNTGELF
>NA|TRBV11-2
ASSLALLASYEQY
>NA|TRBV12-3/TRBV12-4
ASLSTDTQY
>NA|TRBV27
ASSQGVGGQPQH
>TRBD1|TRBV2
ASSYQGAGGYT
>NA|TRBV20-1
SASVAAQVGTQY
>NA|TRBV28
ASSKDQPVHYGYT
>NA|TRBV6-1
ASSEGTEVRGYT
>TRBD2|TRBV20-1
SARGLAGWDEQF
>NA|TRBV25-1
ASSDPGNSPLH
>NA|TRBV7-3
ASSSRGGSNTGELF
>TRBD2|TRBV2
ASRGLAGSNEQF
>NA|TRBV27
ASSTPLANTGELF
>NA|TRBV5-8
ASSFRQEGDTQY
>NA|TRBV11-2
ASTLGGVGPQETQY
>NA|TRBV9
ASSEPGRGNTIY
>NA|TRBV6-2/TRBV6-3
ASSPYRGGQPQH
>TRBD2|TRBV7-7
ASSLETTSGMDEQF
>NA|TRBV11-3
ASSLRTHISGANVLT
>TRBD2|TRBV4-1
ASSQEGAGARTDTQY
>NA|TRBV27
ASSIGRLSNQPQH
>NA|TRBV18
ASSPADSHTSYGYT
>NA|TRBV20-1
SAIRGEQF
>NA|TRBV19
ASSIDGSGSGELF
>NA|TRBV5-1
ASSLQLRSTDTQY
>TRBD1|TRBV20-1
SARTGNTGELF
>TRBD2|TRBV20-1
SARLLAGGETYEQY
>NA|TRBV12-5
ASGGDGNTIY
>TRBD2|TRBV3-1
ASSQGTSGSYEQY
>NA|TRBV13
ASSLESVDRPSYGYT
>NA|TRBV7-3
ASSSLSDHTDTQY
>TRBD2|TRBV7-2
ASSLLVAGPDTQY
>NA|TRBV7-9
ASSLGGTSEKLF
>TRBD1|TRBV30
AWRGTGNYGYT
>NA|TRBV30
AWSPGSSYEQY
>TRBD1|TRBV20-1
SAKMGTGGQETQY
>NA|TRBV13
ASSAARGRSSTDTQY
>TRBD2|TRBV2
ASRITGGYEQY
>NA|TRBV5-1
ASRPTTGFPNEQY
>NA|TRBV2
ASRDRDYEQY
>TRBD2|TRBV28
ASSSLGLAEHNEQF
>TRBD1|TRBV3-1
ASSPTYPGQGGRHEQF
>TRBD2|TRBV12-3/TRBV12-4
ASRDWTSGSVEQF
>NA|TRBV12-3/TRBV12-4
ASRPEGLEQF
>TRBD1|TRBV20-1
SARPVRGLSHEQY
>TRBD1|TRBV7-3
ASSGPGQGLAGELF
>NA|TRBV6-1
ASSRPADTQY
>NA|TRBV20-1
SARAGSNQPQH